Given below is one T cell receptor beta chain in context. Its antigen is unknown. Base qualities are not provided; no much larger clone lies one nucleotide away. The library was produced with 5' RACE. Sequenced on an Illumina HiSeq 2000. Template switching introduced a universal primer binding site; the final cDNA contained a unique molecular identifier, enabling accurate counting of TCR cDNA molecules. Specific primers in the conserved constant-segment region were used to synthesize first-strand cDNA for the TCR alpha and beta chains. To control for contamination, every cDNA library carried two barcodes: a SMART-Mk sample barcode plus Illumina barcodes. Two successive PCR steps introduced TruSeq adapter sequences along with Illumina sample barcodes. TCR alpha and beta cDNA libraries were sequenced on the Illumina HiSeq platform with custom primers. The study's processing was this. Raw reads were processed with MiGEC to extract unique molecular identifiers, and MiXCR was used to determine CDR3 positions. For each individual, recombination models were inferred using an EM algorithm with the repgenHMM and IGoR tools. Shared clonotype analysis was performed with the tcR package in R, normalizing sharing by the product of cloneset sizes. To study raw recombination without the effects of thymic and clonal selection, out-of-frame nonproductive sequences were analyzed. Clones were called with MiXCR by TCRdb after fastp trimmed the public reads at Q25, and only in-frame beta chains were retained. Every CDR3 protein is listed once, alongside the most common genes and DNA of its rows. The V and J calls follow TCRdb's processing rather than the paper's. The sample includes more than 250,000 distinct CDR3 sequences, with less than 9% observed a single time. The top ten clonotypes cover around 2.1% of the sample.

The CDR3 sequence holds 23 residues, the cysteine and phenylalanine included. The only DNA kept is the CDR3, 69 bases in frame from the first base. The germline ends are 34 bases apart after V is trimmed by 4 bases and J by 0 bases. This sample stems from a study of identical twins (dated by TCRdb to the mid-2010s). Background for the entire study: To test whether fetal clonotypes persist, this study deep-sequenced TCR alpha and beta repertoires from monozygotic twins, from unrelated adults of various ages, and from cord blood. Replicate twin experiments were performed at different times using different library preparation protocols to rule out contamination.

Beyond this particular receptor, the publication reports: Recombination models systematically underestimated out-of-frame TCR alpha sharing in monozygotic twins but agreed with sharing between unrelated individuals. Invariant T cells such as MAIT and iNKT could partly confound zero-insertion analyses, though diverse VJ usage argued against this for most clonotypes. Out-of-frame TCR alpha sequences shared between twins showed an excess of low generation-probability sequences compared with coincidental sharing between unrelated individuals. In beta out-of-frame sequences, excess twin sharing was weaker, because having fewer shared sequences lowered the signal-to-noise ratio. Fewer insertions were carried by abundant cord blood beta clonotypes; a weaker similar trend was observed in young adult naive repertoires, while no such trend was observed in memory repertoires. Because the same donors could not be followed over many years, the conclusions depended on cross-sectional statistical analysis.

Only healthy Caucasian donors were included. Three pairs of female monozygotic twins, all aged about 18 to 30 years, were included in the twin cohort. Miltenyi CD45RO+ enrichment and human naive T-cell isolation kits were used to isolate memory (CD45RO+) and naive T cells from PBMC. Another study also made use of these data, one on yellow fever vaccine responses in identical twins. As that second study puts it: The authors reported that the T cell response to vaccination in identical twins appeared partly convergent and partly personalized. In the study, vaccine-responding T cell clones were precisely tracked in identical twins.

The rearrangement joined TRBV7-1 to TRBJ2-1, with no confident D gene call. Being an ORF, TRBV7-1 has a function that is uncertain. The clonotype was recovered from a young woman in good health. The sequencing input was memory (CD45RO+) T cells sorted from blood. In light of the paper, this sample's cell subset or site label describes: CD45RO+ enriched T cells. The encoded CDR3 is CASSYPSVGDPRLGPHSYNEQFF. In nucleotides, the sequence is TGTGCCAGCAGCTACCCCTCGGTTGGTGACCCCCGATTAGGACCGCACTCCTACAATGAGCAGTTCTTC.